The clone carrying this T cell receptor beta chain appeared once. This may come from a read error, since a much larger clone is one base off. TCRdb reprocessed the reads with MiXCR, giving one entry per CDR3 protein. The sample lists about 450,000 distinct CDR3 sequences; approximately 31% were seen once. The sample belongs to a study of T cell repertoires in cytomegalovirus infection. The overall study: CMV infection plus the matching HLA type was flagged by public TCR beta signatures.

Deletions cut 2 bases from V and 3 bases from J, with 26 bases between. The CDR3 has 20 amino acids. Germline CDR1 SGHTA, CDR2 FQGNSA. Material for sequencing was PBMCs. The chain employs TRBV7-2 and TRBJ1-5; D remains ambiguous. This TCR was sampled from a human donor in good health (CMV status not recorded). Some clones in this sample may be carry-over from other donors' samples. DNA for the CDR3: TGTGCCAGCAGCTTATTGAGATTAGACGGAAGACCTACCGCCAATCAGCCCCAGCATTTT. It is translated as CASSLLRLDGRPTANQPQHF.